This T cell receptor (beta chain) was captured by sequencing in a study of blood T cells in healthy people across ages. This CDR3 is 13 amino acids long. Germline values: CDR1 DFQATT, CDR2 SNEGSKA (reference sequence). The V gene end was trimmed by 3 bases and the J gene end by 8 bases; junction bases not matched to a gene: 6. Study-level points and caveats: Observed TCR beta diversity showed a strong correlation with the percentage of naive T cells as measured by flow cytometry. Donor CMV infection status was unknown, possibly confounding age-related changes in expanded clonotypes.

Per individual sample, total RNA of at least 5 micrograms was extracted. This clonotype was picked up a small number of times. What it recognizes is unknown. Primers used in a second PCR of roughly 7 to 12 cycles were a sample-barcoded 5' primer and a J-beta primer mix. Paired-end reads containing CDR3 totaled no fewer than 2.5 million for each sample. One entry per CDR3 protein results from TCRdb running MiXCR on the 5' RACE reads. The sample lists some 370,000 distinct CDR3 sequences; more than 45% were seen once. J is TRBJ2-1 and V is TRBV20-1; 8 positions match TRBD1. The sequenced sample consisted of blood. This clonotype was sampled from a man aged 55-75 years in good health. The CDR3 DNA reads TGCAGTGCTAGTCAGGGGGCAGCGCATGAGCAGTTCTTC. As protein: CSASQGAAHEQFF.